The following is a TCR beta chain sequence with its context. This specimen belongs to a study of T cells in Graves' hyperthyroidism and ophthalmopathy. CDR1 is SGHTA and CDR2 is FQGNSA in the germline V gene. Trimming shortened V by 5 bases and J by 2 bases, and 16 bases separated the two germline ends. The CDR3 is 16 amino acids. The TCR beta CDR3 regions underwent amplification using RNA transcripts as the source. TCR CDR3 underwent first-round RT-PCR with the HTBI primer set. TCRdb used MiXCR to reprocess the multiplex PCR reads, holding one entry per CDR3 protein. The profile shows roughly 500,000 distinct CDR3 sequences, just over 45% of them singletons.

The rearrangement joins TRBV7-2 to TRBJ1-5; D is ambiguous. What was sequenced was peripheral blood or thyroid tissue (not recorded which). The clonotype comes from an adult woman with Graves' disease, either hyperthyroidism or ophthalmopathy (not recorded which). The CDR3 protein is CASSQAFGVGNQPQHF. The CDR3 DNA follows: TGTGCCAGCAGCCAAGCTTTCGGGGTTGGCAATCAGCCCCAGCATTTT.